This entry is about one T cell receptor beta chain. The antigen is not known. Separation from the 666-subject first cohort characterized the roughly 120-subject validation cohort, to which the donors belonged. V shed 3 bases, J shed 4 bases, and the junction held 12 bases outside the gene matches. This CDR3 is built from 18 residues. Germline V lookup: CDR1 ENHRY, CDR2 SYGVKD. This entry belongs to a study of cytomegalovirus exposure and HLA in healthy donors. Study observations and caveats: Many donors shared some public TCRs, even though most TCR sequences were rare.

TCRdb's copy holds only in-frame clones and misses some; the assay was immunoSEQ multiplex PCR. Of a few hundred thousand clones listed, about 86% are singletons. V is TRBV10-3 and J is TRBJ1-2; TRBD1 matches 12 bases. Sequencing used PBMCs. This receptor was taken from a woman younger than 35 in good health and CMV-seronegative. The CDR3 DNA is TGTGCCATCAGTGACCCGGGACAGGGGGCTACACATCTCTATGGCTACACCTTC. As protein: CAISDPGQGATHLYGYTF.